This entry is about one TCR beta chain. V was trimmed by 4 bases and J by 2 bases, leaving 16 bases between them. The CDR3 spans 16 residues. Germline V lookup: CDR1 SGHTA, CDR2 FQGNSA. These data are taken from a study of blood T cell repertoires in COVID-19. Study overall: Material from acute and convalescent COVID-19 was sourced from the United States, Italy and Spain. T cells, B-cell-depleted T cells, or PBMCs provided the cDNA or gDNA that served as material.

In the study's own analysis: Estimated nucleated cell counts came from reference gene primer amplification. Profiling relied on immunoSEQ multiplex PCR, and the TCRdb table lists in-frame clones only, not all of them. The V and J calls and clone size are taken from that table; D and trimming were inferred from the DNA. The table records roughly 280,000 clones, 87% of them present only once. The TCR was taken from a woman in her forties or fifties who had recovered from COVID-19. The V call is TRBV7-2, the J call TRBJ2-3, with D unclear. Sample: peripheral blood. The CDR3 DNA follows: TGTGCCAGCAGCTCATCGCCGGTGCCCTTCACAGATACGCAGTATTTT. Residues: CASSSSPVPFTDTQYF.